The 25 T cell receptor beta chains below were found in one sample sequenced in a study of T-cell reconstitution after alpha-beta-depleted transplantation in children. The TCRbeta library incorporated unique molecular identifiers. TCRdb called the PCR reads again in MiXCR, with one record for every CDR3 protein. The table includes about 610,000 distinct CDR3 sequences, roughly a quarter detected once. Specimen: PBMCs, collected before TCRalphabeta/CD19-depleted stem cell transplant. These receptors all stem from a boy younger than two with Wiskott-Aldrich syndrome, due to receive a stem cell transplant.

The chain employs TRBV5-4 and TRBJ2-5; D is ambiguous. Germline V CDR1 and CDR2: SGHNT, YYREEE (reference sequence). Trimming stripped 5 bases from V and 0 bases from J, with 14 bases between. CDR3 length: 15 amino acids. This CDR3 is CASSPRPSYQETQYF. The CDR3, as DNA: TGTGCCAGCAGTCCACGCCCCTCGTACCAAGAGACCCAGTACTTC.

This clonotype came up a few times. The J gene is TRBJ2-1, the V gene TRBV10-3; a weak D match, TRBD1 (6 bases). V dropped 3 bases and J dropped 9 bases, with 9 bases sitting between them. The CDR3 is 12 amino acids. CDR1 is ENHRY and CDR2 is SYGVKD in the germline V gene. The CDR3 DNA is TGTGCCATCAGTGAAGGGGGTACTGAGCAGTTCTTC. This codes for CAISEGGTEQFF.

This clonotype was counted once. V is TRBV7-2 and J is TRBJ2-4; TRBD2 matches at 8 bases. This CDR3 has 15 residues. The junction had 2 bases not matched to a gene; V was cut back by 1 base and J by 3 bases. The V gene's germline CDR1 is SGHTA and CDR2 FQGNSA. The CDR3 DNA sequence: TGTGCCAGCAGCTTAGAACGGGGGGGCAAAAACATTCAGTACTTC. Amino acids: CASSLERGGKNIQYF.

This clonotype was recorded a few times. The rearrangement joins TRBV7-6 to TRBJ2-5; the match to TRBD1 covers 7 bases. From germline, CDR1 is SGHVS and CDR2 FNYEAQ. V shed 5 bases and J 5 bases; nucleotides not matched to a gene: 8. This CDR3 has 14 amino acids. CDR3 amino acids: CASSPLDRRETQYF. DNA of the CDR3: TGTGCCAGCAGCCCGTTGGACAGGCGGGAGACCCAGTACTTC. The entire variable domain, with the rest obtained from reference TRBV7-6 and TRBJ2-5, is as follows: GAGVSQSPRYKVTKRGQDVALRCDPISGHVSLYWYRQALGQGPEFLTYFNYEAQQDKSGLPNDRFSAERPEGSISTLTIQRTEQRDSAMYRCASSPLDRRETQYFGPGTRLLVL.

The rearrangement uses TRBV6-1 and TRBJ2-7; TRBD1 matches at 10 bases. The CDR3 length is 14 residues. The germline gives CDR1 MNHNS, CDR2 SASEGT. J lost 4 bases, V lost 2 bases, and 2 bases had no gene match. CDR3 in DNA: TGTGCCAGCAGTGAACGGGACAGGGGTTACGAGCAGTACTTC. It codes for CASSERDRGYEQYF.

This clonotype showed up just a few times. This chain joins TRBV24-1 and TRBJ2-5; no clear D. CDR1 is KGHDR and CDR2 is SFDVKD in the germline V gene. This CDR3 is 12 amino acids long. V was clipped by 4 bases and J by 4 bases, with 6 bases between them. This chain's CDR3 is CATSDPGETQYF. The CDR3 nucleotides are TGTGCCACCAGTGACCCCGGAGAGACCCAGTACTTC.

This clonotype has more than one count but fewer than ten. V usage is TRBV5-1 and J usage is TRBJ1-2; TRBD1 matches 7 bases. The junction had 5 bases not matched to a gene; V was cut back by 2 bases and J by 1 base. Germline V gene sequence: CDR1 SGHRS, CDR2 YFSETQ. The CDR3 length is 15 residues. The CDR3 is CASSFSTGYNYGYTF. In DNA form, the CDR3 reads TGCGCCAGCAGCTTTTCGACAGGGTATAACTATGGCTACACCTTC.

This chain uses TRBV11-2 with TRBJ1-6; D may be TRBD1 (5 bases). CDR3 length: 13 residues. Germline-derived CDR1 and CDR2 are SGHAT and FQNNGV. Deletions cut 5 bases from V and 7 bases from J, with 9 bases between. The CDR3: CASSRDLNSPLHF. Here the CDR3 DNA reads TGTGCCAGCAGCAGGGACTTAAATTCACCCCTCCACTTT.

This chain connects TRBV7-3 to TRBJ2-1; 14 bases match TRBD2. The CDR3 spans 16 residues. V shed 0 bases, J shed 9 bases, and the junction held 4 bases outside the gene matches. CDR1 and CDR2 from the germline V gene are SGHTA and FQGTGA. The CDR3 DNA is TGTGCCAGCAGCTTAACCGCCGGGACTAGCGGGAGTGAGCAGTTCTTC. Its protein is CASSLTAGTSGSEQFF.

The table lists this clonotype with a few counts. The chain recombines TRBV20-1 with TRBJ2-1; 8 positions agree with TRBD1. Per the germline V gene, CDR1 is DFQATT and CDR2 is SNEGSKA (reference sequence). After removal of 8 bases from V and 6 bases from J, the junction contained 12 bases not matched to a gene. This CDR3 region has 14 residues. The CDR3 loop is CSYTQGAGSNEQFF. The CDR3 DNA follows: TGCAGTTATACGCAGGGGGCTGGGAGCAATGAGCAGTTCTTC.

This clonotype was seen a few times. This chain joins TRBV28 and TRBJ2-7; TRBD2 matches 9 bases. Germline CDR1 and CDR2: MDHEN and SYDVKM. V was pared by 6 bases and J by 0 bases, with 6 bases of the junction left unmatched. The CDR3 runs 15 residues. CDR3: CASRRYSGSSYEQYF. The CDR3 bases are TGTGCCAGCAGGCGGTATAGCGGGAGCTCCTACGAGCAGTACTTC.

This chain joins TRBV4-1 and TRBJ1-2; D gene ambiguous. Germline CDR1 MGHRA, CDR2 YSYEKL. The V end lost 4 bases, the J end lost 7 bases, and 16 bases lay between the germline ends. This CDR3 has 14 amino acids. The chain's CDR3 is CASSRVSSPLGYTF. CDR3 nucleotides: TGCGCCAGCAGCCGGGTTAGTAGCCCCCTTGGCTACACCTTC.

The chain recombines TRBV12-3 or TRBV12-4 with TRBJ2-1; TRBD2 matches 8 bases. V gave up 3 bases and J gave up 4 bases; unmatched junction bases: 5. The CDR3 is made up of 15 amino acids. The CDR3 bases are TGTGCCAGCAGTTTGGTAGCGGGAAGATACAATGAGCAGTTCTTC. Its protein product is CASSLVAGRYNEQFF.

J is TRBJ2-7 and V is TRBV20-1, with D tentatively TRBD1 or TRBD2 (5 bases each). The length of the CDR3 is 13 residues. V lost 5 bases and J lost 2, with 13 bases in between. CDR1 is DFQATT, CDR2 SNEGSKA, per germline (reference sequence). The CDR3, as DNA: TGCAGTGCTCCCGGGACGGAAACCTACGAGCAGTACTTC. This gives the protein CSAPGTETYEQYF.

With respect to this clonotype: At one end, the junction sequence differs from germline, possibly due to a read error. The V gene is TRBV7-8, the J gene TRBJ1-2; 9 nucleotides line up with TRBD1. The CDR3 runs 14 residues. CDR1 is SGHVS and CDR2 is FQNEAQ in the germline V gene. The CDR3 loop is CASSVRTGDFQVPF. For the CDR3, the DNA is TGTGCCAGCAGCGTTCGGACAGGGGATTTCCAAGTGCCTTTC.

This clonotype came up a few times. This chain joins TRBV11-2 and TRBJ2-5, with D perhaps matching TRBD1 (5 bases). The CDR3 runs 13 residues. The V and J ends lost 8 bases and 7 bases respectively, with 17 bases between them. CDR1 and CDR2 from the germline V gene are SGHAT and FQNNGV. The CDR3 sequence: CASGPGRVTTQYF. CDR3 DNA sequence: TGTGCCAGCGGACCAGGCAGGGTAACGACCCAGTACTTC.

The chain uses TRBV5-1 and TRBJ2-5; TRBD1 aligns across 7 bases. The length of the CDR3 is 14 residues. The junction had 6 bases not matched to a gene; V was cut back by 3 bases and J by 4 bases. Germline values: CDR1 SGHRS, CDR2 YFSETQ. This chain's CDR3 is CASSSTGVVETQYF. As DNA, the CDR3 is TGCGCCAGCAGCTCTACAGGGGTTGTAGAGACCCAGTACTTC.

Comment on this clonotype: One junction end does not reproduce the germline sequence, and a read error may be involved. This sequence joins TRBV20-1 and TRBJ2-7; D remains unclear. CDR3 length equals 11 residues. The germline gives CDR1 DFQATT, CDR2 SNEGSKA (reference sequence). CDR3 sequence (DNA): TGCAGTGCTGGAGACGTCTACGAGCAGTACTTC. Its protein product is CSAGDVYEQYF.

This rearrangement joins TRBV6-1 to TRBJ1-5, with 10 bases that match TRBD1. CDR3 size: 18 residues. V gave up 4 bases and J gave up 2 bases; unmatched junction bases: 11. Germline V gene sequence: CDR1 MNHNS, CDR2 SASEGT. The CDR3 coding sequence is TGTGCCAGCAGTGCCGGGACAGGGGTTTTATTGGGCAATCAGCCCCAGCATTTT. Its protein product is CASSAGTGVLLGNQPQHF.

The V call is TRBV20-1, the J call TRBJ2-5; TRBD1 agrees at 9 bases. Germline V gives CDR1 DFQATT, CDR2 SNEGSKA (reference sequence). The CDR3 covers 15 residues. After removal of 6 bases from V and 5 bases from J, the junction contained 13 bases not matched to a gene. CDR3 residues: CSALDQDRGWETQYF. CDR3 DNA: TGCAGTGCCCTCGATCAGGACAGGGGTTGGGAGACCCAGTACTTC.

This chain connects TRBV4-1 to TRBJ2-5; D remains ambiguous. V gave up 2 bases and J gave up 0 bases, with 4 bases separating them. The CDR3 spans 13 residues. Germline V lookup: CDR1 MGHRA, CDR2 YSYEKL. The CDR3 DNA sequence: TGCGCCAGCAGCCAACCTCACCAAGAGACCCAGTACTTC. Its translation: CASSQPHQETQYF.

This clonotype turned up a few times. The chain employs TRBV5-1 and TRBJ1-5; possibly TRBD1 for D (5 bases). The CDR3 has 14 amino acids. Germline V gene data show CDR1 as SGHRS and CDR2 as YFSETQ. V was trimmed by 2 bases and J by 6 bases, leaving 12 bases between them. CDR3 residues: CASSLGGTAQPQHF. The DNA of the CDR3 is TGCGCCAGCAGCTTAGGCGGGACGGCTCAGCCCCAGCATTTT.

V and J are TRBV27 and TRBJ2-4; unclear D gene. The germline V and J ends were trimmed by 5 bases and 0 bases, with 14 bases remaining between them. Germline V gene data show CDR1 as MNHEY and CDR2 as SMNVEV (reference sequence). The CDR3 loop spans 16 amino acids. This CDR3 is CASSPTGLLAKNIQYF. The DNA for the CDR3 is TGTGCCAGCAGTCCGACGGGCTTACTAGCCAAAAACATTCAGTACTTC.

This chain uses TRBV14 with TRBJ1-6, with 7 bases matching TRBD1. V trimming: 3 bases; J trimming: 13 bases; junction bases outside the gene matches: 3. The germline V gene encodes CDR1 SGHDN and CDR2 FVKESK. This CDR3 comprises 12 residues. This CDR3 reads CASSQAGGPLHF. CDR3 nucleotides: TGTGCCAGCAGCCAGGCAGGGGGGCCCCTCCACTTT.

The chain is built from TRBV20-1 and TRBJ2-7; 8 positions agree with TRBD2. This CDR3 has 14 amino acids. V shed 5 bases, J shed 0 bases, and the junction held 6 bases outside the gene matches. Germline CDR1 reads DFQATT; CDR2 reads SNEGSKA (reference sequence). For the CDR3, the DNA is TGCAGTGCTTCTAGCGGGCCCCTCTCCTACGAGCAGTACTTC. This translates into CSASSGPLSYEQYF.